These T cell receptor beta chains were read from a single sample in a study of blood T cells in healthy people across ages. TCRdb re-derived calls from the 5' RACE reads in MiXCR, one entry per CDR3 protein. The table includes hundreds of thousands of distinct CDR3 sequences, about 56% detected once. The sequenced sample was blood. These TCRs come from a man aged 35 to 55 in good health. Both conserved end residues are part of each CDR3. A D gene is named only where the DNA matches it firmly. Size values are once, few and many counts, or a class for expanded clones, and some rows have none.

clone_size: few; d_call: NA; v_call: TRBV24-1; j_call: TRBJ2-3; cdr3_nt: TGTGCCACCAGTGATAGGACAGATACGCAGTATTTT; cdr3_aa: CATSDRTDTQYF
clone_size: NA; d_call: TRBD1; v_call: TRBV12-3/TRBV12-4; j_call: TRBJ1-1; cdr3_nt: TGTGCCAGCAGTTTAAGGCAGGGGGGCACTGAAGCTTTCTTT; cdr3_aa: CASSLRQGGTEAFF
clone_size: NA; d_call: NA; v_call: TRBV7-2; j_call: TRBJ2-7; cdr3_nt: TGTGCCAGCAGCGAGCTACCTAGAAACCACGAGCAGTACTTC; cdr3_aa: CASSELPRNHEQYF
clone_size: few; d_call: NA; v_call: TRBV29-1; j_call: TRBJ2-1; cdr3_nt: TGCAGCACGAAACAGGGACATGAGCAGTTCTTC; cdr3_aa: CSTKQGHEQFF
clone_size: NA; d_call: NA; v_call: TRBV27; j_call: TRBJ1-3; cdr3_nt: TGTGCCAGCAGTTTGGGCAGGGGCATAAACACCATATATTTT; cdr3_aa: CASSLGRGINTIYF
clone_size: NA; d_call: TRBD2; v_call: TRBV28; j_call: TRBJ2-3; cdr3_nt: TGTGCCAGCAGTTTGAAGACTAGCGGACTCACAGATACGCAGTATTTT; cdr3_aa: CASSLKTSGLTDTQYF
clone_size: NA; d_call: NA; v_call: TRBV11-2; j_call: TRBJ2-5; cdr3_nt: TGTGCCAGCAGCTTCGCAGGACGAGAGACCCAGTACTTC; cdr3_aa: CASSFAGRETQYF
clone_size: NA; d_call: TRBD1; v_call: TRBV4-2; j_call: TRBJ2-3; cdr3_nt: TGTGCCAGCAGCCAACTGACAGGGGGGGACACAGATACGCAGTATTTT; cdr3_aa: CASSQLTGGDTDTQYF
clone_size: NA; d_call: NA; v_call: TRBV7-6; j_call: TRBJ2-1; cdr3_nt: TGTGCCAGCAGCTTATATTCAGGGTCCAATGAGCAGTTCTTC; cdr3_aa: CASSLYSGSNEQFF
clone_size: NA; d_call: NA; v_call: TRBV21-1; j_call: TRBJ2-5; cdr3_nt: TGTGCCAGCAGCAAACTTATCGCGGTCTTTTGGACAGTAAAGCAAGAGACCCAGTACTTC; cdr3_aa: CASSKLIAVFWTVKQETQYF
clone_size: once; d_call: NA; v_call: TRBV6-6; j_call: TRBJ1-5; cdr3_nt: TGTGCCAGCGAGATCCCCAATCAGCCCCAGCATTTT; cdr3_aa: CASEIPNQPQHF
clone_size: NA; d_call: NA; v_call: TRBV5-1; j_call: TRBJ1-6; cdr3_nt: TGCGCCAGCAGCTTTGGAACTAGCTCCTATAATTCACCCCTCCACTTT; cdr3_aa: CASSFGTSSYNSPLHF
clone_size: NA; d_call: TRBD2; v_call: TRBV5-5; j_call: TRBJ2-4; cdr3_nt: TGTGCCAGCAGCTTAGTCCCAGGAGGCGGATCGGGGGGAAACATTCAGTACTTC; cdr3_aa: CASSLVPGGGSGGNIQYF
clone_size: NA; d_call: NA; v_call: TRBV6-5; j_call: TRBJ2-3; cdr3_nt: TGTGCCAGCAGTTACTTTCAGGGTTCAGGCGATACGCAGTATTTT; cdr3_aa: CASSYFQGSGDTQYF
clone_size: NA; d_call: TRBD1; v_call: TRBV20-1; j_call: TRBJ2-5; cdr3_nt: TGCAGTGCCCAAACCGGGACAGAAGAGACCCAGTACTTC; cdr3_aa: CSAQTGTEETQYF
clone_size: NA; d_call: NA; v_call: TRBV29-1; j_call: TRBJ2-2; cdr3_nt: TGCAGCGTTGCCGGGGCAGGGAATGGGGAGCTGTTTTTT; cdr3_aa: CSVAGAGNGELFF
clone_size: few; d_call: NA; v_call: TRBV2; j_call: TRBJ1-1; cdr3_nt: TGTGCCAGCATTGGTCAGGGGAACACTGAAGCTTTCTTT; cdr3_aa: CASIGQGNTEAFF
clone_size: once; d_call: NA; v_call: TRBV6-5; j_call: TRBJ1-5; cdr3_nt: TGTGCCAGCAGTTACTCGATACCCGGCCCCCAAGGTGGGCAGCCCCAGCATTTT; cdr3_aa: CASSYSIPGPQGGQPQHF
clone_size: once; d_call: TRBD1; v_call: TRBV27; j_call: TRBJ1-1; cdr3_nt: TGTGCCAGCAGTTCCCTCCTCGGACAGGGACTCGGCATGAACACTGAAGCTTTCTTT; cdr3_aa: CASSSLLGQGLGMNTEAFF
clone_size: NA; d_call: TRBD1; v_call: TRBV27; j_call: TRBJ1-1; cdr3_nt: TGTGCCAGCAGTATCGGACAGGGGACCGAAGCTTTCTTT; cdr3_aa: CASSIGQGTEAFF
clone_size: NA; d_call: TRBD2; v_call: TRBV5-6; j_call: TRBJ2-3; cdr3_nt: TGTGCCAGCAGCTTGAAAGGGGATAATGCGGGGGCAGATACGCAGTATTTT; cdr3_aa: CASSLKGDNAGADTQYF
clone_size: NA; d_call: NA; v_call: TRBV20-1; j_call: TRBJ2-1; cdr3_nt: TGCAGTGCTAGAGAGCGCCTGGGAAGCCCCTACAATGAGCAGTTCTTC; cdr3_aa: CSARERLGSPYNEQFF
clone_size: NA; d_call: NA; v_call: TRBV28; j_call: TRBJ1-1; cdr3_nt: TGTGCCAGTTTGAGCCGGGACACATGGAGTGAAGCTTTCTTT; cdr3_aa: CASLSRDTWSEAFF
clone_size: NA; d_call: NA; v_call: TRBV28; j_call: TRBJ1-4; cdr3_nt: TGTGCCAGCAACCCCTTTGGGGTGAAAGGCGAAAAACTGTTTTTT; cdr3_aa: CASNPFGVKGEKLFF
clone_size: NA; d_call: TRBD1; v_call: TRBV28; j_call: TRBJ2-7; cdr3_nt: TGTGCCAGCAAAAATACAGGGGCCCCCTACGAGCAGTACTTC; cdr3_aa: CASKNTGAPYEQYF
clone_size: NA; d_call: NA; v_call: TRBV29-1; j_call: TRBJ1-1; cdr3_nt: TGCAGCGTTCCAGGGTATCGTGAAGCTTTCTTT; cdr3_aa: CSVPGYREAFF
clone_size: NA; d_call: TRBD2; v_call: TRBV7-9; j_call: TRBJ2-3; cdr3_nt: TGTGCCAGCAGCCCTAGACTAGCGGGTAAAAACACAGATACGCAGTATTTT; cdr3_aa: CASSPRLAGKNTDTQYF
clone_size: NA; d_call: TRBD1; v_call: TRBV29-1; j_call: TRBJ2-7; cdr3_nt: TGCAGCGTTGGAAGGGACAGGGGAGGTTACGAGCAGTACTTC; cdr3_aa: CSVGRDRGGYEQYF
clone_size: NA; d_call: NA; v_call: TRBV20-1; j_call: TRBJ2-1; cdr3_nt: TGCAGTGCTGGTAACTTGCGGGGCGATGAGCAGTTCTTC; cdr3_aa: CSAGNLRGDEQFF
clone_size: NA; d_call: NA; v_call: TRBV9; j_call: TRBJ1-5; cdr3_nt: TGTGCCAGCAGCGTAGGTGTGGCGAGCAATCAGCCCCAGCATTTT; cdr3_aa: CASSVGVASNQPQHF
clone_size: NA; d_call: TRBD2; v_call: TRBV29-1; j_call: TRBJ2-1; cdr3_nt: TGCAGCGACCGACTAGCGGGAGGACCCTACAATGAGCAGTTCTTC; cdr3_aa: CSDRLAGGPYNEQFF
clone_size: NA; d_call: TRBD2; v_call: TRBV29-1; j_call: TRBJ2-3; cdr3_nt: TGCAGCGTTGGCAAAGCGGGGACAGATACGCAGTATTTT; cdr3_aa: CSVGKAGTDTQYF
clone_size: few; d_call: TRBD1; v_call: TRBV20-1; j_call: TRBJ1-2; cdr3_nt: TGCAGTGCTGCGGGACAGACTAACTATGGCTACACCTTC; cdr3_aa: CSAAGQTNYGYTF
clone_size: NA; d_call: TRBD2; v_call: TRBV6-2/TRBV6-3; j_call: TRBJ2-1; cdr3_nt: TGTGCCAGCAGTTACTCGAGGGCTAGCGGATACAATGAGCAGTTCTTC; cdr3_aa: CASSYSRASGYNEQFF
clone_size: few; d_call: TRBD2; v_call: TRBV12-3/TRBV12-4; j_call: TRBJ2-7; cdr3_nt: TGTGCCAGCAGTTCTAGAACGGGGGGCGAGCAGTACTTC; cdr3_aa: CASSSRTGGEQYF
clone_size: NA; d_call: NA; v_call: TRBV29-1; j_call: TRBJ1-1; cdr3_nt: TGCAGCGTTGGGTGGCCTGAAGCTTTCTTT; cdr3_aa: CSVGWPEAFF
clone_size: NA; d_call: NA; v_call: TRBV6-1; j_call: TRBJ2-5; cdr3_nt: TGTGCCAGCAGTGGTACTACCCGACAGGATCAAGAGACCCAGTACTTC; cdr3_aa: CASSGTTRQDQETQYF
clone_size: few; d_call: NA; v_call: TRBV24-1; j_call: TRBJ2-5; cdr3_nt: TGTGCGAACGGACCGCTCCAAGAGACCCAGTACTTC; cdr3_aa: CANGPLQETQYF
clone_size: NA; d_call: NA; v_call: TRBV5-5; j_call: TRBJ2-7; cdr3_nt: TGTGCCAGCAGCTTGGTACCCGGGAACTCCTACGAGCAGTACTTC; cdr3_aa: CASSLVPGNSYEQYF
clone_size: few; d_call: NA; v_call: TRBV27; j_call: TRBJ2-4; cdr3_nt: TGTGCCAGCAGTAAGACAGTTTGGCTAGCCAAAAACATTCAGTACTTC; cdr3_aa: CASSKTVWLAKNIQYF
clone_size: few; d_call: NA; v_call: TRBV5-1; j_call: TRBJ1-1; cdr3_nt: TGCGCCAGCAGCTTGGCGGGAAGCACTGAAGCTTTCTTT; cdr3_aa: CASSLAGSTEAFF
clone_size: NA; d_call: NA; v_call: TRBV20-1; j_call: TRBJ2-3; cdr3_nt: TGCAGTGCTAGAGCATGGGGGCATCAAGCAGATACGCAGTATTTT; cdr3_aa: CSARAWGHQADTQYF
clone_size: NA; d_call: NA; v_call: TRBV7-3; j_call: TRBJ2-7; cdr3_nt: TGTGCCAGCAGCCTAGACAGCTACAATGAGCAGTACTTC; cdr3_aa: CASSLDSYNEQYF
clone_size: NA; d_call: NA; v_call: TRBV2; j_call: TRBJ1-4; cdr3_nt: TGTGCCAGCAGGCTCGACATTCGTGAAAAACTGTTTTTT; cdr3_aa: CASRLDIREKLFF
clone_size: few; d_call: NA; v_call: TRBV7-9; j_call: TRBJ1-2; cdr3_nt: TGTGCCAGTAGCTCCTCCCTGGGGGGCTATGGCTACACCTTC; cdr3_aa: CASSSSLGGYGYTF
clone_size: few; d_call: NA; v_call: TRBV20-1; j_call: TRBJ2-7; cdr3_nt: TGCAGTGCTAAAACCCCGGGTCTTCCCTACGAGCAGTACTTC; cdr3_aa: CSAKTPGLPYEQYF
clone_size: NA; d_call: NA; v_call: TRBV12-3/TRBV12-4; j_call: TRBJ1-2; cdr3_nt: TGTGCCAGCAATACAGGACAGATATCGTCCGGCTACACCTTC; cdr3_aa: CASNTGQISSGYTF
clone_size: NA; d_call: NA; v_call: TRBV30; j_call: TRBJ1-6; cdr3_nt: TGTGCCTGGAGTCCAGTCCGTGGGAATTCACCCCTCCACTTT; cdr3_aa: CAWSPVRGNSPLHF
clone_size: NA; d_call: NA; v_call: TRBV18; j_call: TRBJ2-6; cdr3_nt: TGTGCCAGCTCACCCATAATACCGTCATCCGGGGCCAACGTCCTGACTTTC; cdr3_aa: CASSPIIPSSGANVLTF
clone_size: few; d_call: NA; v_call: TRBV24-1; j_call: TRBJ1-2; cdr3_nt: TGTGCCACCAGTGATCCGTTTGGGGGAAGGCTTTTCAGCGGCTACACCTTC; cdr3_aa: CATSDPFGGRLFSGYTF
clone_size: NA; d_call: NA; v_call: TRBV20-1; j_call: TRBJ1-1; cdr3_nt: TGCAGTGCTAGAGATCCTAAACAGGCAGTGAACACTGAAGCTTTCTTT; cdr3_aa: CSARDPKQAVNTEAFF
clone_size: NA; d_call: TRBD1; v_call: TRBV5-5; j_call: TRBJ2-1; cdr3_nt: TGTGCCAGCAGCTTATACAGGGGGGTGTACAATGAGCAGTTCTTC; cdr3_aa: CASSLYRGVYNEQFF
clone_size: NA; d_call: NA; v_call: TRBV11-2; j_call: TRBJ1-2; cdr3_nt: TGTGCCAGCAGCCTGGGAGGAGGATATGTGGGTGGCTACACCTTC; cdr3_aa: CASSLGGGYVGGYTF
clone_size: NA; d_call: NA; v_call: TRBV9; j_call: TRBJ2-1; cdr3_nt: TGTGCCAGCAGCGTAGAGCCCAACTCCTACAATGAGCAGTTCTTC; cdr3_aa: CASSVEPNSYNEQFF
clone_size: few; d_call: TRBD1; v_call: TRBV27; j_call: TRBJ1-2; cdr3_nt: TGTGCCAGCAGTCCGACAGGGGCCTTCGTGTATGGCTACACCTTC; cdr3_aa: CASSPTGAFVYGYTF